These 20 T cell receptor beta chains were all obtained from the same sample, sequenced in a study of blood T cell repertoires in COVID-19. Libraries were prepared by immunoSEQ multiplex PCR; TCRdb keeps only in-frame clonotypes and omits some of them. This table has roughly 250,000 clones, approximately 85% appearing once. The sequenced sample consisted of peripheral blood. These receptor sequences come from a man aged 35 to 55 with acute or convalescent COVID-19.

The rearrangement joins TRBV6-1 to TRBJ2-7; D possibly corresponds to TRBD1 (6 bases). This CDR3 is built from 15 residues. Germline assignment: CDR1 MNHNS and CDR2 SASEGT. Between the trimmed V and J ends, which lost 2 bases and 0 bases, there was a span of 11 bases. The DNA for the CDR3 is TGTGCCAGCAGTGAATGGGGGCGAAGCTCCTACGAGCAGTACTTC. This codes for CASSEWGRSSYEQYF.

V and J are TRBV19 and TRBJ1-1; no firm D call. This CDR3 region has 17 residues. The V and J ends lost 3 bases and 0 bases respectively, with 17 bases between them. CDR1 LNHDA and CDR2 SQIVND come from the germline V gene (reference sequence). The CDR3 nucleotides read TGTGCCAGTAGTATGGACCTCGGACGGGGAATGAACACTGAAGCTTTCTTT. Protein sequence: CASSMDLGRGMNTEAFF.

This CDR3 reads CASSPDSAATGYGYTF. CDR3 nucleotide sequence: TGTGCCAGCAGTCCCGACAGTGCTGCGACGGGCTATGGCTACACCTTC. The chain combines TRBV28 with TRBJ1-2; D is possibly TRBD1 (5 bases). CDR3 length: 16 amino acids. Germline-derived CDR1 and CDR2 are MDHEN and SYDVKM. V was pared by 5 bases and J by 4 bases, with 20 bases between.

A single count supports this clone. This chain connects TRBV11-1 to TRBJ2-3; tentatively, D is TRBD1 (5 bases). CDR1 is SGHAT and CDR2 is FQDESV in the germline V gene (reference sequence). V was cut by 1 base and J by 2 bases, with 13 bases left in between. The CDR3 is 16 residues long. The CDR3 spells CASSLGRVFNTDTQYF. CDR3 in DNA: TGTGCCAGCAGCTTAGGCAGGGTCTTTAACACAGATACGCAGTATTTT.

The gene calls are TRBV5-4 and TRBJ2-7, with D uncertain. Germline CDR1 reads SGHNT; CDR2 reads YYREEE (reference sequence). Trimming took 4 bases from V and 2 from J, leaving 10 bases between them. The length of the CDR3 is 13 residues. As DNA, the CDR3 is TGTGCCAGCAGCCTCACTCCTACCTACGAGCAGTACTTC. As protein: CASSLTPTYEQYF.

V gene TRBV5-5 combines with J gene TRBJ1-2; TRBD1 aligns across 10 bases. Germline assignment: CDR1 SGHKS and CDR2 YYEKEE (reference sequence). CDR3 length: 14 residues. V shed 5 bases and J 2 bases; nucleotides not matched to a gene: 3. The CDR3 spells CASSPGQGNYGYTF. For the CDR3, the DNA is TGTGCCAGCAGTCCGGGACAGGGGAACTATGGCTACACCTTC.

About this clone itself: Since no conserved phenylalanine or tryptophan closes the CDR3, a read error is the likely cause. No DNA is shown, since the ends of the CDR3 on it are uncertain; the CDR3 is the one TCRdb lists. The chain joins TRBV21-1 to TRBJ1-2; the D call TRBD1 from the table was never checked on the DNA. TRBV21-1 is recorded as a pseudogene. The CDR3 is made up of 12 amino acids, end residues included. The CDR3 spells CASSKPGQRTIS.

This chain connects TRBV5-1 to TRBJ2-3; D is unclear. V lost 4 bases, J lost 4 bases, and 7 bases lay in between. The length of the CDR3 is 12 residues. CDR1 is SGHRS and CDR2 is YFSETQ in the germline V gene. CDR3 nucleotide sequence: TGCGCCAGCAGCGAACCGGCAGATACGCAGTATTTT. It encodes CASSEPADTQYF. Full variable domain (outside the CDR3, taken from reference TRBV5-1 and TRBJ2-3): KAGVTQTPRYLIKTRGQQVTLSCSPISGHRSVSWYQQTPGQGLQFLFEYFSETQRNKGNFPGRFSGRQFSNSRSEMNVSTLELGDSALYLCASSEPADTQYFGPGTRLTVL.

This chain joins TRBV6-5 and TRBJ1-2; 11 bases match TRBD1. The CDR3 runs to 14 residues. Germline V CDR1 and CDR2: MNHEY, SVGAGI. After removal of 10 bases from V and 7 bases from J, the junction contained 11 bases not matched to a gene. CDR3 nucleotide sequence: TGTGCCACCACCGGGACAGGGGGAGAGTCTGGCTACACCTTC. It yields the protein CATTGTGGESGYTF.

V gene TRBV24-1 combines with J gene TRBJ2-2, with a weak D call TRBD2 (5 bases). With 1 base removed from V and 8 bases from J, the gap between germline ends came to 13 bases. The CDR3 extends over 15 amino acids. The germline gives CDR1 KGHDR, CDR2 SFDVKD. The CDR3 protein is CATSDFPGSLGELFF. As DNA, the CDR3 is TGTGCCACCAGTGATTTCCCGGGGAGTTTGGGGGAGCTGTTTTTT.

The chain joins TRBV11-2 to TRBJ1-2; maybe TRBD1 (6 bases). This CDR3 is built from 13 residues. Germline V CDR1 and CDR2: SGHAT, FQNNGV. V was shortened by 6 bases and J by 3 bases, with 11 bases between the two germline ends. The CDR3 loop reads CASRKTGDYGYTF. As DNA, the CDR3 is TGTGCCAGCAGGAAGACAGGTGACTATGGCTACACCTTC.

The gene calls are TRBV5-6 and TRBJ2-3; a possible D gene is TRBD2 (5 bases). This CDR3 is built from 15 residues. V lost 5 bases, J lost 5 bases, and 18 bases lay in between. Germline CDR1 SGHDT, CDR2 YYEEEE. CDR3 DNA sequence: TGTGCCAGCAGGCTCGGGGTAAAGGCAGGAGATACGCAGTATTTT. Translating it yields CASRLGVKAGDTQYF.

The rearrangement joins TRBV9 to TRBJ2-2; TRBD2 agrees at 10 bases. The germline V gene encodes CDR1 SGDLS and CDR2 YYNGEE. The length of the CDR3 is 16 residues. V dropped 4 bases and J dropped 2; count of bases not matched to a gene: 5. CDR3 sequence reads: CASSPPSGGNTGELFF. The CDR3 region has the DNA TGTGCCAGCAGCCCACCTAGCGGGGGTAACACCGGGGAGCTGTTTTTT.

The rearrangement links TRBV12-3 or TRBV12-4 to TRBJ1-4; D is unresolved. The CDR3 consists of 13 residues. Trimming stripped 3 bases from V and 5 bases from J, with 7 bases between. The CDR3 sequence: CASSFYRNEKLFF. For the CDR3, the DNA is TGTGCCAGCAGTTTTTACAGAAATGAAAAACTGTTTTTT.

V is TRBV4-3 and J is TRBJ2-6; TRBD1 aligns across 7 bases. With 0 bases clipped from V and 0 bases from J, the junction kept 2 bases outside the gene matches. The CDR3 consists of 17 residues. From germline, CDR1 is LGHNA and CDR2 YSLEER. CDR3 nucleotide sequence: TGCGCCAGCAGCCAAGATGGACAGGCCTCTGGGGCCAACGTCCTGACTTTC. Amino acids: CASSQDGQASGANVLTF.

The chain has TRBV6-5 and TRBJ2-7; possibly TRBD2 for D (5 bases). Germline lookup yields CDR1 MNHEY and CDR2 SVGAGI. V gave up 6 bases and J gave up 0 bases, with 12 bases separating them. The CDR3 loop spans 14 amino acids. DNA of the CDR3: TGTGCCAGCAGGGAGAGCGGAGCCTCCTACGAGCAGTACTTC. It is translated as CASRESGASYEQYF.

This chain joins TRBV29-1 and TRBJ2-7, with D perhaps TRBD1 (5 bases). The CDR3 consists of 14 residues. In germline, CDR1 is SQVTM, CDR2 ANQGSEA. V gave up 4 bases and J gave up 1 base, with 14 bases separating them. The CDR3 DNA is TGCAGCGTTGGATGGTTGCAGGGATCCTACGAGCAGTACTTC. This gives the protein CSVGWLQGSYEQYF.

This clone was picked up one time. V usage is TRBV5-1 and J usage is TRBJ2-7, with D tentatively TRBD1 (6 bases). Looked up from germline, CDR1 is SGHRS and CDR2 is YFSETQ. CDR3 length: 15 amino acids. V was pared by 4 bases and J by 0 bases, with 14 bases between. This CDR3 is CASSTGQGSSYEQYF. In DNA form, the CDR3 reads TGCGCCAGCAGCACCGGGCAGGGGAGCTCCTACGAGCAGTACTTC.

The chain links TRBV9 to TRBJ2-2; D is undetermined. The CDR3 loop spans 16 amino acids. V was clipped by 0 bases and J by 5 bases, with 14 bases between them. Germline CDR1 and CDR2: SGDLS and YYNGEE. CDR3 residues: CASSVAPGSLTGELFF. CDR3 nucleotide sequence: TGTGCCAGCAGCGTAGCCCCCGGGTCTTTGACCGGGGAGCTGTTTTTT.

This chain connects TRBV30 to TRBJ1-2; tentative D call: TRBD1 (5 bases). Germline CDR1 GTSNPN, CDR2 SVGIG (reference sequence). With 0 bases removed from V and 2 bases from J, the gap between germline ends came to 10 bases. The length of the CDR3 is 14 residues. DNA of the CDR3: TGTGCCTGGAGTGTGAACCGGGGGAACTATGGCTACACCTTC. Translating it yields CAWSVNRGNYGYTF.